Presented here are 3 T cell receptor beta chains from one specimen sequenced in a study of T cells in Graves' hyperthyroidism and ophthalmopathy. RNA transcripts gave rise to amplified TCR beta CDR3 regions. In the first-round RT-PCR of the TCR CDR3, the HTBI primer set was used. TCRdb called the multiplex PCR reads again in MiXCR, with one record for every CDR3 protein. The sample consists of about 840,000 distinct CDR3 sequences, 38% of them appearing once. Source material: blood. The receptors here all came from a young man with Graves' hyperthyroidism.

CDR3 coding DNA: TGTGCCAGCAGCTTAGAGTCGTGGTTCTGGAACACTGAAGCTTTCTTT. It translates to CASSLESWFWNTEAFF. The chain recombines TRBV7-8 with TRBJ1-1, with D unclear. CDR3 length equals 16 residues. V was trimmed by 1 base and J by 1 base, leaving 13 bases between them. Germline CDR1 SGHVS, CDR2 FQNEAQ.

This clonotype was found many times. The J gene is TRBJ1-2, the V gene TRBV7-9; 10 bases align to TRBD1. Germline trimming cut 5 bases from V and 5 bases from J; bases unmatched to any gene: 2. Germline CDR1 is SEHNR and CDR2 is FQNEAQ (reference sequence). This CDR3 is 13 amino acids long. CDR3 DNA: TGTGCCAGCAGCCTGGGACAGGGGTATGGCTACACCTTC. Its translation is CASSLGQGYGYTF.

This clonotype was counted ten times or more. J is TRBJ2-7 and V is TRBV29-1, with D maybe TRBD2 (5 bases). V was clipped by 7 bases and J by 2 bases, with 12 bases between them. CDR1 and CDR2 (germline): SQVTM, ANQGSEA. The CDR3 sequence is 12 residues long. For the CDR3, the DNA is TGCAGCGCCTCCGGGATTGCCTACGAGCAGTACTTC. As protein: CSASGIAYEQYF.